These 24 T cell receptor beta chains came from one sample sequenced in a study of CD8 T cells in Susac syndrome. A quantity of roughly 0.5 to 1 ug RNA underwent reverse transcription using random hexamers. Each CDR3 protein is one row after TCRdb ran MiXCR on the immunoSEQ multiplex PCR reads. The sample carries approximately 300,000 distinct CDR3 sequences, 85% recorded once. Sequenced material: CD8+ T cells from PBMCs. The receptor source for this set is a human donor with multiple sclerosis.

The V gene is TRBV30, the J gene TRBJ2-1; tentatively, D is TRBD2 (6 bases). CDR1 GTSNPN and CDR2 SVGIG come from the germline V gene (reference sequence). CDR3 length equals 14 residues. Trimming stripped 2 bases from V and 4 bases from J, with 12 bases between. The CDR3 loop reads CAWSTAAGYNEQFF. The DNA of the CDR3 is TGTGCCTGGAGTACGGCTGCGGGGTACAATGAGCAGTTCTTC. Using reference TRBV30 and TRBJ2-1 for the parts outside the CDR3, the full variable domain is SQTIHQWPATLVQPVGSPLSLECTVEGTSNPNLYWYRQAAGRGLQLLFYSVGIGQISSEVPQNLSASRPQDRQFILSSKKLLLSDSGFYLCAWSTAAGYNEQFFGPGTRLTVL.

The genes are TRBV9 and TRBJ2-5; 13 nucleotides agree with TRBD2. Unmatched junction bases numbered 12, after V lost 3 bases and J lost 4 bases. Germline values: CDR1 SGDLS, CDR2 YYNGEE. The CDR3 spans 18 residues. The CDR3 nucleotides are TGTGCCAGCAGCGGCAGGGGACTAGCGGGGCTTGATGGAGAGACCCAGTACTTC. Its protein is CASSGRGLAGLDGETQYF.

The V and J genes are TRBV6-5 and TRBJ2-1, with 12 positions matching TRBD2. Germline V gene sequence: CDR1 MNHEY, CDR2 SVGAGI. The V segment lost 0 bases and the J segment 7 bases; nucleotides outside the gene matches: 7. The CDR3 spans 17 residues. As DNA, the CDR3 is TGTGCCAGCAGTTACTCCCCCCCTAGCGGGAGGGTTAATGAGCAGTTCTTC. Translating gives CASSYSPPSGRVNEQFF.

CDR3 bases: TGTGCCAGCAGTGACAGGGGGCGGGAGACCCAGTACTTC. This sequence encodes CASSDRGRETQYF. This chain connects TRBV12-3 or TRBV12-4 to TRBJ2-5; 10 bases align to TRBD1. CDR3 length: 13 residues. With 5 bases clipped from V and 5 bases from J, the junction kept 2 bases outside the gene matches.

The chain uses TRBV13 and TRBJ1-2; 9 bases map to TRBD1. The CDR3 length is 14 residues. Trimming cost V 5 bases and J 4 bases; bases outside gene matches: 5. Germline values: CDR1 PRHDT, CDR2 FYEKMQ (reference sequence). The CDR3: CASSLPTGGYGYTF. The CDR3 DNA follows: TGTGCCAGCAGCCTTCCGACAGGGGGCTATGGCTACACCTTC.

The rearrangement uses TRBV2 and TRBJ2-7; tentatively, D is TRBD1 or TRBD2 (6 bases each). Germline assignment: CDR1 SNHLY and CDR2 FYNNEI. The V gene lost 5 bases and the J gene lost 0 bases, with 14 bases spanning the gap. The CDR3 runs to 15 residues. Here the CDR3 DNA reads TGTGCCAGCAGTCGGGGGCGGGATGGCTCCTACGAGCAGTACTTC. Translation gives CASSRGRDGSYEQYF.

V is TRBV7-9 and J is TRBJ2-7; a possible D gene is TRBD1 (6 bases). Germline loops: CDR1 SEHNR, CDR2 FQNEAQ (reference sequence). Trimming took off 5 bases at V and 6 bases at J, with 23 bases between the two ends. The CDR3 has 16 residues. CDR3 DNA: TGTGCCAGCAGCCCCGCCTTGGGACATCCACCCCCCGAGCAGTACTTC. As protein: CASSPALGHPPPEQYF.

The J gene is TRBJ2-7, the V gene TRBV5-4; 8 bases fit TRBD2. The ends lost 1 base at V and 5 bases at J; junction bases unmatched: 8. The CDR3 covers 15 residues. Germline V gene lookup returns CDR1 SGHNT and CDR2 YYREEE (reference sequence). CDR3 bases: TGTGCCAGCAGCTTGTTGACGGGAGGGCCCCACGAGCAGTACTTC. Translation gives CASSLLTGGPHEQYF.

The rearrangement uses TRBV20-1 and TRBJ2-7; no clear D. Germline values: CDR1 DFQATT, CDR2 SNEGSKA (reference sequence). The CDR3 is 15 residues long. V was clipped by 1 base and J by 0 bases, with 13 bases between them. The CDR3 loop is CSARGGMTPSYEQYF. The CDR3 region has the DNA TGCAGTGCTAGAGGGGGAATGACACCCTCCTACGAGCAGTACTTC.

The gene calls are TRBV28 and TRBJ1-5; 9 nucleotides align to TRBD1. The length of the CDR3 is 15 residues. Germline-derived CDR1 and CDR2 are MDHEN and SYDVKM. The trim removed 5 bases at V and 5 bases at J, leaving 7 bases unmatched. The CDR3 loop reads CASSKDRGRDQPQHF. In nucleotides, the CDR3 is TGTGCCAGCAGTAAGGACAGGGGAAGAGATCAGCCCCAGCATTTT.

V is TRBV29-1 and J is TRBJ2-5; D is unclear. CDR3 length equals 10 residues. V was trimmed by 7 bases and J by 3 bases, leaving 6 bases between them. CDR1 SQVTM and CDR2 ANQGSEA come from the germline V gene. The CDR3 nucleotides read TGCAGCGGCACAGAAGAGACCCAGTACTTC. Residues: CSGTEETQYF.

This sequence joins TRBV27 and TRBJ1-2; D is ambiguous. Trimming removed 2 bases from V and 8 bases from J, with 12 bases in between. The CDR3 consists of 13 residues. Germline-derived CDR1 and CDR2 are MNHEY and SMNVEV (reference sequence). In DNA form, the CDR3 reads TGTGCCAGCAGTTTAGAACCCTCAGCGGGCTACACCTTC. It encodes CASSLEPSAGYTF.

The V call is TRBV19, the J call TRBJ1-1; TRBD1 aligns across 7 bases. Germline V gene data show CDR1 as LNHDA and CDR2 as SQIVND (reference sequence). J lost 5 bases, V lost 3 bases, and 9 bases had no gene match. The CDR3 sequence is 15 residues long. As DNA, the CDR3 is TGTGCCAGTAGTATCATGACAGGGCAGGAGACTGAAGCTTTCTTT. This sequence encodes CASSIMTGQETEAFF.

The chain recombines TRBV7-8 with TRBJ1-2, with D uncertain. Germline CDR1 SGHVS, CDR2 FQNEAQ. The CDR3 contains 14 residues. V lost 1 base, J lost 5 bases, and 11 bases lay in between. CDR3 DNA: TGTGCCAGCAGCTTAGTTACGGGAATATATGGCTACACCTTC. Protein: CASSLVTGIYGYTF.

CDR3 residues: CSAGTSGRVHEQFF. As DNA, the CDR3 is TGCAGCGCAGGGACTAGCGGGAGGGTGCATGAGCAGTTCTTC. J is TRBJ2-1 and V is TRBV29-1, with 16 bases lining up with TRBD2. Germline CDR1 reads SQVTM; CDR2 reads ANQGSEA. The CDR3 is 14 residues long. J was trimmed by 8 bases and V by 7 bases; bases with no gene match: 5.

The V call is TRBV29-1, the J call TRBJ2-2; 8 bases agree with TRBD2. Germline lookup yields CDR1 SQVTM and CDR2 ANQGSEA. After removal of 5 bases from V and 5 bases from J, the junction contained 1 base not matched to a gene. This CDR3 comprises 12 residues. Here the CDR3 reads CSVSGGTGELFF. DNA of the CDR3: TGCAGCGTTTCGGGGGGGACCGGGGAGCTGTTTTTT.

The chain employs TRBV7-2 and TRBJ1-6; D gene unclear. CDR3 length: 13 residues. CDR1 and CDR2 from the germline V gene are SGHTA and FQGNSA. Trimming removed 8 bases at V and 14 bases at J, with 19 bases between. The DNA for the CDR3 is TGTGCCAGCGGGTCCCTACCTACCGTCACCCTCCACTTT. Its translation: CASGSLPTVTLHF.

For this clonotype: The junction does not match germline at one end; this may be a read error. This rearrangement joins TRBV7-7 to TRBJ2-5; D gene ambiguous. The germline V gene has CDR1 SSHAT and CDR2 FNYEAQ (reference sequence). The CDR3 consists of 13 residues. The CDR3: CASSPVLQETQYF. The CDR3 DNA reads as TGTGCTAGCAGCCCCGTCCTGCAAGAGACCCAGTACTTC.

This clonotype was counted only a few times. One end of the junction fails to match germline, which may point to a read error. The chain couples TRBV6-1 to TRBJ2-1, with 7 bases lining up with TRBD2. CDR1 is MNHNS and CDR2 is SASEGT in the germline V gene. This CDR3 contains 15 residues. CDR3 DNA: TGTGCCATCAGTGAGTTTCTAGCGGTGGGTAATGAGCAGTTCTTC. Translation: CAISEFLAVGNEQFF.

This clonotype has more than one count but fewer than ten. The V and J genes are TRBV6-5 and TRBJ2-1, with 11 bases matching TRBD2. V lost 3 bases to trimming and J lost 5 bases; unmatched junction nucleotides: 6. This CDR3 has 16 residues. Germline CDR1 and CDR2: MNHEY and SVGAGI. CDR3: CASSYSLAGGHNEQFF. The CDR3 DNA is TGTGCCAGCAGTTATTCTCTAGCGGGAGGCCACAATGAGCAGTTCTTC.

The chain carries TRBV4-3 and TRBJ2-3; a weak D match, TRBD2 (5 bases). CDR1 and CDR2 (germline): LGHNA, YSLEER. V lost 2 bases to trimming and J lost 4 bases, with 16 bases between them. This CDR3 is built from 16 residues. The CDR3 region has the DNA TGCGCCAGCAGCCAAAGGACTCCCCAGTCGGCAGATACGCAGTATTTT. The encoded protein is CASSQRTPQSADTQYF.

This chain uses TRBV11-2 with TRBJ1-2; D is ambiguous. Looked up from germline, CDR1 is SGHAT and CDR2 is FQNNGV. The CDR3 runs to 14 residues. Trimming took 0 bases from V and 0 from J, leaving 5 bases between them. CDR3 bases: TGTGCCAGCAGCTTAGACGGAGCTAACTATGGCTACACCTTC. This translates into CASSLDGANYGYTF.

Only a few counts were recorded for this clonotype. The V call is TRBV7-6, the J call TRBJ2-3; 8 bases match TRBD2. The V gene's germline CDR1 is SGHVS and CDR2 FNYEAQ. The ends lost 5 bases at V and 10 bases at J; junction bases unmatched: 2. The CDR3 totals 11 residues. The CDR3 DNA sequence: TGTGCCAGCAGCCGGGGGGGTCCGCAGTATTTT. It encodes CASSRGGPQYF.

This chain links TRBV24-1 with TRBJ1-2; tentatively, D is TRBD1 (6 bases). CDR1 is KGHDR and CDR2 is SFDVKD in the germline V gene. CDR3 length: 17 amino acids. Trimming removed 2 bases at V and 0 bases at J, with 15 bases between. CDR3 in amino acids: CATSDSFLGGTNYGYTF. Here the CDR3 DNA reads TGTGCCACCAGTGATTCGTTTCTGGGGGGCACTAACTATGGCTACACCTTC.